The 3 T cell receptor beta chains below were found in one sample sequenced in a study of blood T cell repertoires in COVID-19. TCRdb's copy holds only in-frame clones and misses some; the assay was immunoSEQ multiplex PCR. Among more than 95,000 clones listed, approximately 84% were seen once. The sequencing sample was made of peripheral blood. The receptors originated from a human donor in a cohort sampled during active or convalescent COVID-19.

The chain links TRBV2 to TRBJ1-4; D may be TRBD1 (6 bases). V lost 6 bases and J 4 bases, leaving 12 bases between the germline ends. The length of the CDR3 is 14 residues. Germline-derived CDR1 and CDR2 are SNHLY and FYNNEI. The CDR3 coding sequence is TGTGCCAGCAGCACCCGGACAGATAATGAAAAACTGTTTTTT. Protein sequence: CASSTRTDNEKLFF. The full variable domain, its missing parts supplied by reference TRBV2 and TRBJ1-4, is EPEVTQTPSHQVTQMGQEVILRCVPISNHLYFYWYRQILGQKVEFLVSFYNNEISEKSEIFDDQFSVERPDGSNFTLKIRSTKLEDSAMYFCASSTRTDNEKLFFGSGTQLSVL.

The chain joins TRBV24-1 to TRBJ2-2; the match to TRBD2 covers 7 bases. The CDR3 has 17 residues. Per germline, CDR1 KGHDR and CDR2 SFDVKD. Losses at the gene ends were 1 base for V and 5 bases for J; bases not matched to a gene: 9. The CDR3 region is CATSDFSRGFGTGELFF. The CDR3 DNA is TGTGCCACCAGTGATTTTTCGCGGGGGTTCGGAACCGGGGAGCTGTTTTTT.

A single count supports this clone. The chain links TRBV2 to TRBJ1-4; no clear D. From germline, CDR1 is SNHLY and CDR2 FYNNEI. This CDR3 comprises 13 residues. Trimming took off 7 bases at V and 5 bases at J, with 11 bases between the two ends. The CDR3: CASTLGRNEKLFF. In nucleotides, the CDR3 is TGTGCCAGCACCTTGGGGAGGAATGAAAAACTGTTTTTT.